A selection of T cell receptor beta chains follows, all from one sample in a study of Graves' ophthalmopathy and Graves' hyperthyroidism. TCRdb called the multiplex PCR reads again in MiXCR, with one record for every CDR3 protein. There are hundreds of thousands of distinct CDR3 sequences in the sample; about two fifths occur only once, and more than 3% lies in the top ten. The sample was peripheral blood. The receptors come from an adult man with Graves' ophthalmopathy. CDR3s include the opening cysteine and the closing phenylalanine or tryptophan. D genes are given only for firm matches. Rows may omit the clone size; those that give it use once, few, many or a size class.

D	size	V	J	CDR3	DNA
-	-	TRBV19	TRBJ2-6	CALNNRSKSGANVLTF	TGTGCCTTGAACAACCGAAGTAAATCTGGGGCCAACGTCCTGACTTTC
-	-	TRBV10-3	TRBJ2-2	CASSYPIQGYGELFF	TGTGCCAGCAGTTACCCGATACAAGGTTACGGGGAGCTGTTTTTT
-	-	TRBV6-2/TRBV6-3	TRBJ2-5	CASRYGVGGADETPQYF	TGTGCCAGCAGATATGGGGTAGGCGGAGCTGACGAGACACCCCAGTACTTC
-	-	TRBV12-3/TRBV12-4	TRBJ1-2	CASGIDGNYGYTF	TGTGCTAGTGGTATCGACGGTAACTATGGCTACACCTTC
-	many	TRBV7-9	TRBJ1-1	CASSLAGWGVPNTEAFF	TGTGCCAGCAGCTTAGCAGGCTGGGGCGTCCCGAACACTGAAGCTTTCTTT
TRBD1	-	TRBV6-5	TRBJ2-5	CASSRLQGWETQYF	TGTGCCAGCAGTCGCTTACAGGGGTGGGAGACCCAGTACTTC
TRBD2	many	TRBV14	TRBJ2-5	CASSQRLATQETQYF	TGTGCCAGCAGCCAAAGACTAGCGACTCAAGAGACCCAGTACTTC
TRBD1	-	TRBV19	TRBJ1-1	CASSAGTALTEAFF	TGTGCCAGTAGCGCCGGGACAGCACTCACTGAAGCTTTCTTT
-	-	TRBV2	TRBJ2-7	CASSVDSSYNKQYF	TGTGCCAGCAGTGTGGACAGCTCCTACAATAAGCAGTACTTC
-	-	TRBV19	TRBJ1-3	CASSIETSSGNTIYF	TGTGCCAGTAGTATAGAAACCAGCTCTGGAAACACCATATATTTT